The clone carrying this T cell receptor (beta chain) has only a few counts. The data were taken from a study of T-cell reconstitution after alpha-beta-depleted transplantation in children. Preparation of the TCRbeta library was carried out with unique molecular identifiers. TCRdb re-called the PCR reads through MiXCR, storing one row per CDR3 protein. This sample has 100,000 or so distinct CDR3 sequences, with less than 15% found just once. Trimming shortened V by 0 bases and J by 4 bases, and 12 bases separated the two germline ends. This CDR3 contains 15 residues. Germline V gene lookup returns CDR1 LNHNV and CDR2 YYDKDF (reference sequence).

The specimen was PBMCs from the stem cell graft donor, collected from the stem cell graft. The chain employs TRBV15 and TRBJ1-2; tentatively, D is TRBD1 (5 bases). The clonotype was recovered from a human donor who donated a stem cell graft to a child with inherited bone marrow failure. The CDR3 nucleotides read TGTGCCACCAGCAGAGATGCAGACAGAGGCTATGGCTACACCTTC. Residues: CATSRDADRGYGYTF.